This T cell receptor (beta chain) originates from a study of beta chain features in type 1 diabetes. A single heparinised draw of about 100 mL on average was taken per donor. The authors sorted CD4+ naive, central memory, regulatory and stem cell-like memory cells via CD45RO/CCR7/CD25/CD127/CD95/CD27. Trimming took 2 bases from V and 3 from J, leaving 14 bases between them. Germline CDR1 MNHEY, CDR2 SVGAGI. CDR3 length equals 15 residues. Note on this clone: Its antigen remains unknown.

cDNA synthesis used the whole RNA isolate, giving expressed TCRB sequences. Clones were read by immunoSEQ multiplex PCR, and TCRdb kept only the in-frame ones, dropping some. In the table there are some 140,000 clones, approximately 10% of which are singletons. Broader study findings: TCRB CDR3 length was moderately but significantly reduced in all four CD4+ subsets of Type 1 diabetes patients. Naive, central memory and Treg TCRB repertoires appeared more alike in patients than in healthy donors.

The source is a man aged 25-45 years with type 1 diabetes. The sample consisted of central memory CD4+ T cells from blood. The chain links TRBV6-5 to TRBJ2-7; D is perhaps TRBD2 (7 bases). The CDR3 bases are TGTGCCAGCAGTTACGCCCTCGGGGGGCTCTACGAGCAGTACTTC. It specifies CASSYALGGLYEQYF.